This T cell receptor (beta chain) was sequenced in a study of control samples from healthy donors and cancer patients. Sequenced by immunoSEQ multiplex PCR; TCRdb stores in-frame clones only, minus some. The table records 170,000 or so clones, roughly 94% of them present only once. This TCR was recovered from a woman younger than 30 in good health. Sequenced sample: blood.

The CDR3 DNA sequence: TGTGCCAGCAGCCCCCGGACAGGATGCCGGGGACCCAATGAAAAACTGTTTTTT. As protein: CASSPRTGCRGPNEKLFF. The chain joins TRBV21-1 to TRBJ1-4; the table's D call TRBD1 went unverified against the DNA. TRBV21-1 is recorded as a pseudogene. The CDR3 totals 18 residues.